This T cell receptor beta chain stems from a study of spatial heterogeneity in lung cancer (dated 2019 in TCRdb). Study-level background: Beta-chain transcripts were consistently detected in greater numbers than alpha-chain transcripts, which likely reflected higher beta-chain transcript abundance. In the raw uncorrected reads, each unique combination of TCR and UMI appeared more than ten times on average. In non-small cell lung cancer, the study quantitatively compared TCR alpha and beta repertoires across several tumor regions, matched nontumor lung, and blood. Nonsynonymous mutation counts, determined by whole-exome sequencing of tumor tissue, were related to TCR repertoire features. At surgery, both alpha and beta chains were TCR-sequenced in about 200 tumor regions, 63 to 65 matched nontumor lung samples and some 58 PBMC samples.

The method behind the library was 5' RACE. These reads were obtained on a NextSeq 500. The TCR library protocol attached a unique molecular identifier to each TCR cDNA molecule to allow correction of PCR and sequencing errors. The study's processing was this. TCR identification, UMI-based error correction and CDR3 extraction were performed with Decombinator tools. Expanded TCRs were defined as those above a frequency of 2 per 1,000, corresponding to the top 1% of the tumor frequency distribution. Renyi diversity was computed with the R vegan package after each repertoire had been subsampled 100 times to 5,000 TCRs. CDR3 similarity networks were built from amino acid triplet string-kernel similarity, with CDR3s being connected when pairwise similarity was above 0.82. The raw public reads went through TCRdb reprocessing: fastp at Q25, MiXCR clone calling, in-frame beta chains kept. Entries that share a CDR3 protein sequence are merged under the most common genes and DNA. None of the V and J calls come from the authors' own analysis; TCRdb made them. This sample is represented by 85,000 to 100,000 distinct CDR3 sequences; approximately 12% of them were singletons. The ten top clones hold about 40% of the sample.

Germline trimming amounts to 8 bases on V and 8 bases on J, with 8 as the count of junction bases outside the gene matches. Sequences MNHNS (CDR1) and SASEGT (CDR2) are obtained from the germline V gene. The CDR3 starts with the cysteine, ends with the phenylalanine, and has 15 residues. The kept DNA is CDR3 alone, 45 bases in frame from the first base. There are many counts of this clonotype. This clone's antigen is unknown. Within one base of it there is no much larger clone, and no base qualities were kept. Summary of the overall study and its limitations: Ubiquitous expanded tumor TCRs showed up in blood more often at tumor resection than at routine follow-up. Confirming at a functional level the hypothesis that regional TCRs recognize regional mutations was considered to require additional single-cell paired TCR alpha and beta sequencing.

This sample's time point label indicates: sample taken at primary tumor resection. Whole RNA extracted from tumor and nontumor lung tissue, or from cryopreserved PBMC samples, was used for TCR sequencing without cell sorting. Donors were around 69 patients with early-stage, untreated non-small cell lung cancer from the lung TRACERx cohort. Only patients for whom sufficient RNA was available from at least two tumor regions were selected for TCR sequencing. The rearranged segments are TRBV6-1 and TRBJ2-1; TRBD2 aligns with 14 central bases. The sequence came from a male donor with early-stage non-small cell lung cancer. The source material was PBMCs, sampled at surgery. The CDR3 protein is CASVRLAGGLYEQFF. The DNA sequence reads TGTGCCAGCGTACGACTAGCGGGAGGGCTCTATGAGCAGTTCTTC.